This TCR beta chain was recorded in a study of early T cells in non-severe SARS-CoV-2 infection. At the level of the study: Sequencing of unsorted whole blood was done on bulk RNA, leaving chains unpaired.

The CDR3 is 16 amino acids. Losses at the gene ends were 3 bases for V and 5 bases for J; bases not matched to a gene: 9. Looked up from germline, CDR1 is DFQATT and CDR2 is SNEGSKA (reference sequence). This clonotype occurred many times. Attachment of unique molecular identifiers was made to individual cDNA molecules. TCRdb itself ran the 5' RACE reads through MiXCR, one entry per CDR3 protein. Of approximately 60,000 distinct CDR3 sequences in the sample, about 12% were seen once. The sequencing sample was made of whole blood. The sequence came from an adult who was a healthcare worker with PCR-confirmed SARS-CoV-2 infection or an uninfected control (not recorded which). V is TRBV20-1 and J is TRBJ1-6; 8 bases agree with TRBD1. The CDR3, as DNA: TGCAGTGCTAGTCAGTCTGGACAGGGCAATAATTCACCCCTCCACTTT. As protein: CSASQSGQGNNSPLHF.